The following is a T cell receptor (beta chain) sequence with its context. The antigen is not known. The data were produced by immunoSEQ multiplex PCR, yet TCRdb's version contains in-frame clones alone and is incomplete. The sample has approximately 25,000 clones; about 70% are singletons. V dropped 4 bases and J dropped 2; count of bases not matched to a gene: 7. This CDR3 has 16 residues. CDR1 and CDR2 from the germline V gene are WSHSY and SAAADI. This entry is derived from a study of vaccination effects on CD4 cells after COVID-19. Study background: It was a median of 72 days after the second dose that post-vaccine samples were obtained.

Before sequencing, viral peptide pools were used by the ViraFEST assay to expand antigen-specific CD4+ T cells. Cells that had been cultured for about 10 days were the source of isolated CD4+ T cells. Two doses of either BNT162b2 or mRNA-1273 were given to each participant. Cultures used 2.1 million or so PBMC per well, 9.5 to 10 IU/ml IL-2 and about 10 ug/ml peptides. IL-2 medium took the place of half the medium on both days 3 and 7. Regarding the study as a whole: The study got few convalescent patients and did not collect any early post-infection timepoints.

Sequenced material: CD4+ T cells from PBMCs cultured with SARS-CoV-2 spike peptides, taken after COVID-19 vaccination. The gene calls are TRBV10-2 and TRBJ2-5; 10 bases agree with TRBD1. This clonotype was sampled from a human donor who received a COVID-19 vaccine. The CDR3 coding sequence is TGCGCCAGCAGTGGGGGAGGACAGGGGGGACAAGAGACCCAGTACTTC. Residues: CASSGGGQGGQETQYF.